Below are 27 T cell receptor beta chains sequenced from a single sample in a study of shared T cell receptors in the human thymus. TCRdb's copy holds only in-frame clones and misses some; the assay was immunoSEQ multiplex PCR. The top ten hold around 0.012% of the sample, which has roughly 500,000 clones, approximately 80% seen once. Separately, the same data were catalogued under a study of human thymus T cells.

The sequencing sample was made of thymocytes. The origin of the receptors is a boy less than two years old with a congenital heart defect.

The chain uses TRBV4-3 and TRBJ2-7, with 8 bases lining up with TRBD1. The junction had 9 bases not matched to a gene; V was cut back by 4 bases and J by 4 bases. From germline, CDR1 is LGHNA and CDR2 YSLEER. This CDR3 is 15 amino acids long. The CDR3 coding sequence is TGCGCCAGCAGCCCCCGACAGGGGCGCAGATACGAGCAGTACTTC. Amino acids: CASSPRQGRRYEQYF.

This sequence joins TRBV6-1 and TRBJ2-7; tentative D call: TRBD2 (5 bases). Germline V CDR1 and CDR2: MNHNS, SASEGT. The CDR3 runs 13 residues. Trimming removed 7 bases at V and 7 bases at J, with 17 bases between. CDR3 nucleotides: TGTGCCAGCAAGGTGTCATCCTCGGGAGAGCAGTACTTC. It translates to CASKVSSSGEQYF.

The J gene is TRBJ2-7, the V gene TRBV27, with no clear D. The germline gives CDR1 MNHEY, CDR2 SMNVEV (reference sequence). This CDR3 spans 11 amino acids. V was shortened by 6 bases and J by 7 bases, with 10 bases between the two germline ends. For the CDR3, the DNA is TGTGCCAGCAGGACGGGTCGGGAGCAGTACTTC. It specifies CASRTGREQYF.

The CDR3 nucleotides are TGCGCCAGCAGCCAGCCCGCGGGACTAGCGAACAATGAGCAGTTCTTC. This gives the protein CASSQPAGLANNEQFF. The V call is TRBV4-3, the J call TRBJ2-1; 10 bases fit TRBD2. Germline V lookup: CDR1 LGHNA, CDR2 YSLEER. V was pared by 3 bases and J by 5 bases, with 7 bases of the junction left unmatched. This CDR3 contains 16 residues.

In its sample, this clone was seen a few times. The V gene is TRBV28, the J gene TRBJ2-7; the D gene is possibly TRBD2 (5 bases). The ends were cut back, 8 bases at V and 9 bases at J, with 17 bases in the middle. Per germline, CDR1 MDHEN and CDR2 SYDVKM. This CDR3 is 12 amino acids long. The CDR3 spells CASAGGGPGQYF. CDR3 sequence (DNA): TGTGCCAGCGCAGGAGGCGGCCCTGGGCAGTACTTC.

The chain carries TRBV27 and TRBJ2-7; D perhaps matches TRBD1 (6 bases). Germline values: CDR1 MNHEY, CDR2 SMNVEV (reference sequence). The V gene lost 5 bases and the J gene lost 0 bases, with 14 bases spanning the gap. The CDR3 spans 15 residues. The CDR3 nucleotides read TGTGCCAGCAGTCCGCTATCAGGGGACTCCTACGAGCAGTACTTC. It yields the protein CASSPLSGDSYEQYF.

V is TRBV28 and J is TRBJ1-5; 7 nucleotides align to TRBD1. Germline V gene lookup returns CDR1 MDHEN and CDR2 SYDVKM. This CDR3 is 17 amino acids long. V shed 5 bases, J shed 3 bases, and the junction held 13 bases outside the gene matches. In DNA, the CDR3 is TGTGCCAGCAGTCCCCGACAGGGTTCCATTACCAATCAGCCCCAGCATTTT. Its translation is CASSPRQGSITNQPQHF.

CDR3 coding DNA: TGTGCCAGCAGCTTAAACCTCGCGCCTAGCGGGAGTGAGGAGCAGTTCTTC. This encodes CASSLNLAPSGSEEQFF. The chain joins TRBV11-2 to TRBJ2-1; TRBD2 agrees at 10 bases. This CDR3 is 17 amino acids long. The V gene end was trimmed by 2 bases and the J gene end by 10 bases; junction bases not matched to a gene: 14. Germline V CDR1 and CDR2: SGHAT, FQNNGV.

The CDR3 sequence: CASSIRASGSWAEQFF. The CDR3 DNA is TGTGCCAGTAGTATTAGGGCTAGCGGGAGTTGGGCTGAGCAGTTCTTC. V gene TRBV19 combines with J gene TRBJ2-1, with 10 bases matching TRBD2. Trimming took 3 bases from V and 9 from J; bases not matched to a gene: 11. The CDR3 runs 16 residues. The V gene's germline CDR1 is LNHDA and CDR2 SQIVND (reference sequence).

The V and J genes are TRBV28 and TRBJ1-2, with D possibly TRBD1 on 5 matching bases. The CDR3 is made up of 13 amino acids. Germline CDR1 MDHEN, CDR2 SYDVKM. The V end lost 6 bases, the J end lost 8 bases, and 16 bases lay between the germline ends. The CDR3 spells CASSHWRGPGYTF. CDR3 in DNA: TGTGCCAGCAGCCACTGGCGGGGACCCGGCTACACCTTC.

The chain is built from TRBV9 and TRBJ2-1, with 7 bases matching TRBD2. CDR3 size: 16 residues. V lost 3 bases and J lost 7; bases outside the gene matches: 13. Germline values: CDR1 SGDLS, CDR2 YYNGEE. The CDR3 reads CASSDRREIVGNEQFF. The CDR3 DNA reads TGTGCCAGCAGCGACCGGCGGGAGATTGTTGGAAATGAGCAGTTCTTC.

This clone has only one observation. The chain recombines TRBV28 with TRBJ2-7; TRBD2 agrees at 8 bases. V dropped 0 bases and J dropped 4; count of bases not matched to a gene: 14. Per germline, CDR1 MDHEN and CDR2 SYDVKM. This CDR3 comprises 18 residues. CDR3 sequence: CASSLCSGLSGSTYEQYF. The CDR3 nucleotides read TGTGCCAGCAGTTTATGTTCCGGCCTCAGCGGGAGTACTTACGAGCAGTACTTC.

This chain links TRBV11-3 with TRBJ1-1, with a tentative D call TRBD1 (6 bases). The CDR3 extends over 12 amino acids. V was pared by 3 bases and J by 4 bases, with 6 bases between. Germline V gene lookup returns CDR1 SGHNT and CDR2 YENEEA. CDR3 sequence (DNA): TGTGCCAGCAGCTTGGACAGCACTGAAGCTTTCTTT. As protein: CASSLDSTEAFF. Variable domain in full (rest from reference TRBV11-3 and TRBJ1-1): EAGVVQSPRYKIIEKKQPVAFWCNPISGHNTLYWYLQNLGQGPELLIRYENEEAVDDSQLPKDRFSAERLKGVDSTLKIQPAELGDSAVYLCASSLDSTEAFFGQGTRLTVV.

V usage is TRBV11-3 and J usage is TRBJ1-2, with TRBD1 as a possible D gene (6 bases). V shed 1 base and J shed 10 bases, with 13 bases lying between them. The CDR3 runs 13 residues. Germline V gene lookup returns CDR1 SGHNT and CDR2 YENEEA. DNA of the CDR3: TGTGCCAGCAGCTTAGGAGGCAGGGGCGACTACACCTTC. Its translation is CASSLGGRGDYTF.

This clone occurred a few times. The genes are TRBV6-1 and TRBJ2-1; the match to TRBD2 covers 10 bases. The CDR3 is 18 amino acids. Unmatched junction bases numbered 9, after V lost 4 bases and J lost 0 bases. Germline-derived CDR1 and CDR2 are MNHNS and SASEGT. The CDR3 sequence is CASSALRPSGSSYNEQFF. The CDR3 DNA follows: TGTGCCAGCAGTGCGCTACGGCCTAGCGGGAGCTCCTACAATGAGCAGTTCTTC.

The V gene is TRBV2, the J gene TRBJ2-2; weak D call: TRBD1 (6 bases). Germline V gives CDR1 SNHLY, CDR2 FYNNEI. Trimming cost V 2 bases and J 2 bases, with 18 bases left between them. CDR3 length equals 18 residues. The CDR3 bases are TGTGCCAGCAGTGAATCAGGGGCGCTAAGGCTTAACACCGGGGAGCTGTTTTTT. The encoded protein is CASSESGALRLNTGELFF.

The chain carries TRBV4-3 and TRBJ2-2; 15 bases match TRBD2. The CDR3 totals 16 residues. The junction had 4 bases not matched to a gene; V was cut back by 4 bases and J by 7 bases. Germline V CDR1 and CDR2: LGHNA, YSLEER. DNA of the CDR3: TGCGCCAGCAGCCTCGGGACTAGCGGGAGGCACGGGGAGCTGTTTTTT. Residues: CASSLGTSGRHGELFF.

The rearrangement links TRBV25-1 to TRBJ2-4; a possible D gene is TRBD1 (6 bases). The ends were cut back, 2 bases at V and 4 bases at J, with 18 bases in the middle. Germline CDR1 is MGHDK and CDR2 is SYGVNS. The CDR3 extends over 17 amino acids. The CDR3 sequence is CASSEPSGHRAKNIQYF. In nucleotides, the CDR3 is TGTGCCAGCAGTGAACCCTCAGGGCACAGGGCTAAAAACATTCAGTACTTC. Filled out from reference TRBV25-1 and TRBJ2-4, the complete variable domain reads EADIYQTPRYLVIGTGKKITLECSQTMGHDKMYWYQQDPGMELHLIHYSYGVNSTEKGDLSSESTVSRIRTEHFPLTLESARPSHTSQYLCASSEPSGHRAKNIQYFGAGTRLSVL.

This clone was seen once. The chain joins TRBV27 to TRBJ2-2; D remains unclear. Trimming shortened V by 6 bases and J by 1 base, and 9 bases separated the two germline ends. The CDR3 is 14 amino acids. From germline, CDR1 is MNHEY and CDR2 SMNVEV (reference sequence). CDR3 in amino acids: CASSLSRNTGELFF. The CDR3 DNA sequence: TGTGCCAGCAGCCTCTCGAGGAACACCGGGGAGCTGTTTTTT.

This clone was recorded a few times. The gene calls are TRBV19 and TRBJ2-7; TRBD2 is a possible D gene (6 bases). This CDR3 spans 14 amino acids. Trimming removed 5 bases from V and 2 bases from J, with 13 bases in between. Germline values: CDR1 LNHDA, CDR2 SQIVND (reference sequence). CDR3 sequence (DNA): TGTGCCAGTAGTTCTAAGCGGGTCCCCTACGAGCAGTACTTC. Protein product: CASSSKRVPYEQYF.

V gene TRBV5-4 combines with J gene TRBJ2-1; 12 nucleotides agree with TRBD2. From germline, CDR1 is SGHNT and CDR2 YYREEE (reference sequence). Trimming removed 4 bases from V and 9 bases from J; junction bases left unmatched: 11. CDR3 size: 16 residues. CDR3 sequence reads: CASSAALAGGWGEQFF. CDR3 bases: TGTGCCAGCAGCGCCGCGCTAGCGGGAGGGTGGGGTGAGCAGTTCTTC.

This chain joins TRBV30 and TRBJ2-2, with TRBD2 as a possible D gene (5 bases). Germline CDR1 reads GTSNPN; CDR2 reads SVGIG (reference sequence). The CDR3 consists of 12 residues. Trimming stripped 3 bases from V and 8 bases from J, with 10 bases between. In nucleotides, the CDR3 is TGTGCCTGGAGGGCGGGCGAAGGGGAGCTGTTTTTT. Encoded protein: CAWRAGEGELFF.

This clone has a handful of counts. The chain couples TRBV27 to TRBJ2-7; TRBD2 matches 9 bases. The CDR3 has 19 residues. J was trimmed by 7 bases and V by 2 bases; bases with no gene match: 21. Germline V gene sequence: CDR1 MNHEY, CDR2 SMNVEV (reference sequence). The CDR3 DNA is TGTGCCAGCAGTTTAGATTTTTTGGCTAGCGGGGTGCCAGGGAGGGAGCAGTACTTC. This sequence encodes CASSLDFLASGVPGREQYF.

The chain has TRBV7-3 and TRBJ2-7, with 13 bases that match TRBD2. Germline CDR1 is SGHTA and CDR2 is FQGTGA. The CDR3 loop spans 15 amino acids. V shed 5 bases and J 0 bases; nucleotides not matched to a gene: 1. CDR3 sequence reads: CASSRTSGSSYEQYF. The CDR3, as DNA: TGTGCCAGCAGCAGGACTAGCGGGAGCTCCTACGAGCAGTACTTC.

V is TRBV5-6 and J is TRBJ2-7; TRBD2 matches at 11 bases. V was clipped by 4 bases and J by 0 bases; unmatched bases: 6. This CDR3 is built from 16 residues. Germline CDR1 and CDR2: SGHDT and YYEEEE. The CDR3: CASSVLSGRASYEQYF. As DNA, the CDR3 is TGTGCCAGCAGCGTCCTTAGCGGGAGGGCCTCCTACGAGCAGTACTTC.

The V call is TRBV4-3, the J call TRBJ2-7, with 8 bases matching TRBD2. CDR1 is LGHNA and CDR2 is YSLEER in the germline V gene. This CDR3 region has 16 residues. V was clipped by 0 bases and J by 3 bases; unmatched bases: 7. CDR3 region: CASSQDSSGRFYEQYF. The CDR3 DNA reads TGCGCCAGCAGCCAAGATTCAAGCGGGAGATTCTACGAGCAGTACTTC.

The V and J genes are TRBV7-9 and TRBJ2-7, with 7 nucleotides matching TRBD2. Per the germline V gene, CDR1 is SEHNR and CDR2 is FQNEAQ (reference sequence). This CDR3 has 15 residues. The V and J ends lost 5 bases and 2 bases, in that order; junction bases with no gene match: 9. The CDR3 loop is CASSGDRDYTYEQYF. The DNA for the CDR3 is TGTGCCAGCAGCGGAGACCGGGACTATACCTACGAGCAGTACTTC.